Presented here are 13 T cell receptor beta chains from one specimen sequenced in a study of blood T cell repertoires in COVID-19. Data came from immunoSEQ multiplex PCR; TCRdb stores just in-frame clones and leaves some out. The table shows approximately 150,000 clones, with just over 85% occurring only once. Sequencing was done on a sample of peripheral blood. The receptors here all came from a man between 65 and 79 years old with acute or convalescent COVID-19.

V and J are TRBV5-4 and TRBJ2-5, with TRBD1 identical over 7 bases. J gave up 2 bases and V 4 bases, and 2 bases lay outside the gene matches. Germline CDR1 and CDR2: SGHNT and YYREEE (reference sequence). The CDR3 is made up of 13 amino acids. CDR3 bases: TGTGCCAGCAGCCAGGGACAGCAAGAGACCCAGTACTTC. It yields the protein CASSQGQQETQYF.

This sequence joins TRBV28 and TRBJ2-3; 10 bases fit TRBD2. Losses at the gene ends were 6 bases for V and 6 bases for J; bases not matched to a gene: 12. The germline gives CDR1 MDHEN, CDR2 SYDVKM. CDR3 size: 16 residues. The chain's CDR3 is CASSILAGSLGDTQYF. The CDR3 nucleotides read TGTGCCAGCAGCATACTAGCGGGGTCTCTGGGGGATACGCAGTATTTT.

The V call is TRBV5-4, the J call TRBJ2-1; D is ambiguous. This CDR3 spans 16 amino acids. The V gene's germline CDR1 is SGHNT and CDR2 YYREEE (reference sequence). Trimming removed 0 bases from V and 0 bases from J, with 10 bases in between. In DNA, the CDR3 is TGTGCCAGCAGCTTGGGGCGGTCTAGCTCCTACAATGAGCAGTTCTTC. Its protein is CASSLGRSSSYNEQFF.

The CDR3 reads CASSGGTGGSNEQFF. The CDR3 DNA sequence: TGCGCCAGCAGCGGAGGGACAGGGGGCTCGAATGAGCAGTTCTTC. V usage is TRBV5-1 and J usage is TRBJ2-1; 12 positions match TRBD1. V was clipped by 4 bases and J by 7 bases; unmatched bases: 6. Per the germline V gene, CDR1 is SGHRS and CDR2 is YFSETQ. This CDR3 is 15 amino acids long.

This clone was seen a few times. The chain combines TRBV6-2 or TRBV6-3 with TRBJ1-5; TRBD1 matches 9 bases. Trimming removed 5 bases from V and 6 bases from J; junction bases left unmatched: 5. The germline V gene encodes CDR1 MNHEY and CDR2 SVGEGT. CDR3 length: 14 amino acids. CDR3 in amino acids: CASSRTGVGQPQHF. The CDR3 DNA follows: TGTGCCAGCAGTCGGACAGGGGTCGGTCAGCCCCAGCATTTT.

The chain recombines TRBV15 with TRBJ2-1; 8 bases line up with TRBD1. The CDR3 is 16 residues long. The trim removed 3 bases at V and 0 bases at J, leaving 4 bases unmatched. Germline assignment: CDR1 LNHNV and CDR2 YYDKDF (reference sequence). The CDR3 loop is CATSRRTGSSYNEQFF. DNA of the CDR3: TGTGCCACCAGCAGGAGGACAGGGAGCTCCTACAATGAGCAGTTCTTC.

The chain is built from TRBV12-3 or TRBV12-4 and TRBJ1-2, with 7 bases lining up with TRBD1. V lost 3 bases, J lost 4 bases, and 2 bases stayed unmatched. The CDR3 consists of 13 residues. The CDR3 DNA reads TGTGCCAGCAGTTTTGGGACAGCCTATGGCTACACCTTC. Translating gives CASSFGTAYGYTF.

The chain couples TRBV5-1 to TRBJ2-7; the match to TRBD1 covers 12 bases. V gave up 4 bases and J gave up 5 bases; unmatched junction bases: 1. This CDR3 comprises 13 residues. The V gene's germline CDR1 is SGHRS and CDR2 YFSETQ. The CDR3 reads CASSGTGGDEQYF. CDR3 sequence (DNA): TGCGCCAGCAGCGGGACAGGGGGCGACGAGCAGTACTTC.

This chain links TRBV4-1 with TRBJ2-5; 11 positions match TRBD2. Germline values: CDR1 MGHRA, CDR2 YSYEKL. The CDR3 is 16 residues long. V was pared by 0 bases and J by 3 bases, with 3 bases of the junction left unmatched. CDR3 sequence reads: CASSQDGLAGKETQYF. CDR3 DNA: TGCGCCAGCAGCCAAGATGGACTAGCGGGCAAAGAGACCCAGTACTTC.

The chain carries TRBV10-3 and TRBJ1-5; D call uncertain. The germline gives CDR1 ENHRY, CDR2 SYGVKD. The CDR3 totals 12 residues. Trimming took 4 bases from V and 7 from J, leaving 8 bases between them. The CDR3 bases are TGTGCCATCAGTGCGGTAGAACAGCCCCAGCATTTT. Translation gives CAISAVEQPQHF.

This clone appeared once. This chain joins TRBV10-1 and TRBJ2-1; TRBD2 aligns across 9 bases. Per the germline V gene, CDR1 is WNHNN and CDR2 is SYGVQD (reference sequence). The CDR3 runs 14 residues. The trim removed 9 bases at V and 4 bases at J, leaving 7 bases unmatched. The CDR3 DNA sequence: TGCGCCAGAGTACCGCGGGAGGGGTACAATGAGCAGTTCTTC. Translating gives CARVPREGYNEQFF.

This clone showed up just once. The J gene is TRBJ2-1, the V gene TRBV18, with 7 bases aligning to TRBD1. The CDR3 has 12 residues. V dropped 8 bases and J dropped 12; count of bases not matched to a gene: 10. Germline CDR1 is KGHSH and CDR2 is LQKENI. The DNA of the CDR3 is TGTGCCAGCACCGGACAGGTAATAACGCAGTTCTTC. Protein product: CASTGQVITQFF. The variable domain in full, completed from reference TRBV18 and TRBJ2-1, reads NAGVMQNPRHLVRRRGQEARLRCSPMKGHSHVYWYRQLPEEGLKFMVYLQKENIIDESGMPKERFSAEFPKEGPSILRIQQVVRGDSAAYFCASTGQVITQFFGPGTRLTVL.

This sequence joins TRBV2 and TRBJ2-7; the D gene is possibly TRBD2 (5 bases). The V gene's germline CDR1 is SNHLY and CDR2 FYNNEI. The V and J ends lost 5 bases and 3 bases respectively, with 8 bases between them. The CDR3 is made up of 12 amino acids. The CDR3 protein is CASSSGYYEQYF. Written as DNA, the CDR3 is TGTGCCAGCAGTTCGGGGTACTACGAGCAGTACTTC.